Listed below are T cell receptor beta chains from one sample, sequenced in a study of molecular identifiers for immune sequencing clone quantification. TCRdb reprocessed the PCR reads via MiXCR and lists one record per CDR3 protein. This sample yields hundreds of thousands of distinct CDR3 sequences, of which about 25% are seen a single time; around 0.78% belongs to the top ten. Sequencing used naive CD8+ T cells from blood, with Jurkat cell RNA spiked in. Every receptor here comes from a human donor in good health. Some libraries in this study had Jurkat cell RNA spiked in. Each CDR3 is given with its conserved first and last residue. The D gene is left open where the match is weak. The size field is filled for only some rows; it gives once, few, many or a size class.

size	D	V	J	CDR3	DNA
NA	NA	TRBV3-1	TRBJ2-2	CASSQVTPDSTGELFF	TGTGCCAGCAGCCAAGTGACTCCCGACAGCACCGGGGAGCTGTTTTTT
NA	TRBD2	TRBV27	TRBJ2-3	CASSPLEGGRESDTQYF	TGTGCCAGCTCTCCACTCGAGGGCGGGAGGGAGTCAGATACGCAGTATTTT
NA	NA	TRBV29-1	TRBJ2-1	CSVEDQNYNEQFF	TGCAGCGTTGAAGATCAGAACTACAATGAGCAGTTCTTC
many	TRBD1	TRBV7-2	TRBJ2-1	CASSLVPGQIFRDEQFF	TGTGCCAGCAGCTTAGTCCCGGGACAGATATTTAGGGATGAGCAGTTCTTC
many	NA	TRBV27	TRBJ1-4	CAAGPPVGVGKLFF	TGTGCCGCAGGCCCGCCGGTGGGCGTTGGAAAACTGTTTTTT
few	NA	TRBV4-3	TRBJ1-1	CASSQDYATTEAFF	TGCGCCAGCAGCCAAGATTACGCCACGACTGAAGCTTTCTTT
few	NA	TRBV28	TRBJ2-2	CATTGRNTGELFF	TGTGCCACCACGGGGAGGAACACCGGGGAGCTGTTTTTT
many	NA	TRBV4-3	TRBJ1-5	CASSQEVDRGFSNQPQHF	TGCGCCAGCAGCCAAGAAGTCGACCGGGGATTCAGCAATCAGCCCCAGCATTTT
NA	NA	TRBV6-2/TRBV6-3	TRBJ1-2	CASTSVTGNNYGYTF	TGTGCCAGCACCTCGGTCACAGGGAATAACTATGGCTACACCTTC
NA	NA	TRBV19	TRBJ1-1	CASSISPQVNTEAFF	TGTGCCAGTAGTATCTCACCACAGGTGAACACTGAAGCTTTCTTT
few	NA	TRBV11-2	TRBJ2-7	CASSLGQAGVYEQYF	TGTGCCAGCAGCTTAGGCCAAGCAGGGGTATACGAGCAGTACTTC
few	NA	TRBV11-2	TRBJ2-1	CASSPPGGGAYNEQFF	TGTGCCAGCAGCCCCCCAGGAGGGGGTGCCTACAATGAGCAGTTCTTC
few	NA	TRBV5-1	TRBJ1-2	CATSPQGTGYTF	TGCGCCACTTCACCACAGGGAACTGGCTACACCTTC
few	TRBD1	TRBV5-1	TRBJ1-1	CASSLSQGAYTEAFF	TGCGCCAGCAGCTTATCCCAGGGGGCCTATACTGAAGCTTTCTTT
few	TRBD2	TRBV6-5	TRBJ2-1	CASSLSGGIYNEQFF	TGTGCCAGCAGTTTAAGCGGGGGCATATACAATGAGCAGTTCTTC
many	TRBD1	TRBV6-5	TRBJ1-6	CASSYGAGGGSYNSPLHF	TGTGCCAGCAGTTACGGGGCAGGGGGTGGCTCCTATAATTCACCCCTCCACTTT
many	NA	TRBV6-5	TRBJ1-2	CASSYAGDYGYTF	TGTGCCAGCAGTTATGCCGGAGACTATGGCTACACCTTC
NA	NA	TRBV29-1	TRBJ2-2	CSVLYENTGELFF	TGCAGCGTTCTGTACGAGAACACCGGGGAGCTGTTTTTT
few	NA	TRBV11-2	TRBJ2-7	CASSPTGEEQYF	TGTGCCAGCAGCCCAACGGGCGAAGAGCAGTACTTC
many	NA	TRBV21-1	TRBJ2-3	CASSKSSSGLTDTQYF	TGTGCCAGCAGCAAAAGCTCTAGCGGACTCACAGATACGCAGTATTTT
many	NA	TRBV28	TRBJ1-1	CASSLSPGNTEAFF	TGTGCCAGCAGTTTATCCCCGGGGAACACTGAAGCTTTCTTT
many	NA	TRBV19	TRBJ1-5	CASSISDQFNQPQHF	TGTGCCAGTAGTATCAGCGACCAGTTCAATCAGCCCCAGCATTTT
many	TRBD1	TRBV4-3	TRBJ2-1	CASSQDGGVGQEQFF	TGCGCCAGCAGCCAAGATGGTGGCGTGGGACAGGAGCAGTTCTTC
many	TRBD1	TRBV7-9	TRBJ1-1	CASSITGGASEAFF	TGTGCCAGCAGCATAACAGGGGGCGCTTCTGAAGCTTTCTTT